A single sample is the source of the 21 T cell receptor beta chains below, sequenced in a study of OX40 agonist ivuxolimab in advanced cancers. Repertoires were generated with immunoSEQ multiplex PCR, while TCRdb's copy carries only in-frame clones and drops some. The sample has over 40,000 clones, around 85% seen once. The starting material was CD4+ or CD8+ T cells sorted from blood, obtained in a trial of the OX40 agonist ivuxolimab. These receptors all come from an adult with an advanced solid tumor such as melanoma, head and neck, liver or kidney cancer.

The rearrangement uses TRBV6-5 and TRBJ2-2; TRBD2 matches at 7 bases. The V and J ends lost 1 base and 6 bases, in that order; junction bases with no gene match: 8. CDR3 length: 16 amino acids. Per germline, CDR1 MNHEY and CDR2 SVGAGI. The CDR3 DNA reads TGTGCCAGCAGTTACTACCCTTGGGGGGGATCCGGGGAGCTGTTTTTT. Its translation: CASSYYPWGGSGELFF.

The CDR3: CAWTPGGQGEAFF. CDR3 DNA: TGTGCCTGGACCCCTGGGGGACAGGGAGAAGCTTTCTTT. The chain links TRBV30 to TRBJ1-1; 9 nucleotides align to TRBD1. Germline trimming cut 4 bases from V and 8 bases from J; bases unmatched to any gene: 8. This CDR3 spans 13 amino acids. Germline loops: CDR1 GTSNPN, CDR2 SVGIG (reference sequence).

The gene calls are TRBV5-4 and TRBJ2-5; the D is unclear. Germline V gene lookup returns CDR1 SGHNT and CDR2 YYREEE (reference sequence). V was clipped by 5 bases and J by 0 bases, with 8 bases between them. CDR3 length: 13 residues. The CDR3 sequence is CASRLRNQETQYF. The CDR3 coding sequence is TGTGCCAGCAGATTGCGTAACCAAGAGACCCAGTACTTC.

V usage is TRBV10-3 and J usage is TRBJ1-1; possibly TRBD1 for D (6 bases). Germline assignment: CDR1 ENHRY and CDR2 SYGVKD. Trimming removed 11 bases at V and 2 bases at J, with 12 bases between. The CDR3 is 12 residues long. The CDR3 loop is CAVWGLNTEAFF. CDR3 in DNA: TGTGCCGTCTGGGGGCTAAACACTGAAGCTTTCTTT.

This chain connects TRBV9 to TRBJ2-3; no reliable D call. CDR1 is SGDLS and CDR2 is YYNGEE in the germline V gene. The CDR3 is made up of 16 amino acids. V was trimmed by 0 bases and J by 2 bases, leaving 13 bases between them. CDR3 sequence: CASSVELPSNTDTQYF. In DNA, the CDR3 is TGTGCCAGCAGCGTAGAATTGCCGTCAAACACAGATACGCAGTATTTT.

Note on this clone: The same CDR3 arises from other DNA sequences in this sample as well. The genes are TRBV28 and TRBJ1-1; 9 bases are shared with TRBD1. Germline CDR1 is MDHEN and CDR2 is SYDVKM. After removal of 5 bases from V and 0 bases from J, the junction contained 7 bases not matched to a gene. The CDR3 has 16 amino acids. The CDR3 DNA reads as TGTGCCAGCAGTGGACAGGGGACAGGGTTGAACACTGAAGCTTTCTTT. This encodes CASSGQGTGLNTEAFF.

The chain combines TRBV28 with TRBJ1-2; the D is unclear. CDR3 length equals 16 residues. CDR1 is MDHEN, CDR2 SYDVKM, per germline. The germline V and J ends were trimmed by 0 bases and 4 bases, with 15 bases remaining between them. CDR3 residues: CASSLWRSQIAYGYTF. CDR3 DNA sequence: TGTGCCAGCAGTTTATGGCGGTCACAGATAGCCTATGGCTACACCTTC.

The chain uses TRBV11-3 and TRBJ2-7; TRBD1 is a possible D gene (6 bases). The V and J ends lost 3 bases and 0 bases respectively, with 12 bases between them. Germline assignment: CDR1 SGHNT and CDR2 YENEEA. The CDR3 sequence is 15 residues long. The CDR3 DNA reads as TGTGCCAGCAGCTTTGAAACAGGGAGCTCCTACGAGCAGTACTTC. It translates to CASSFETGSSYEQYF. Full variable domain (remainder filled in from reference TRBV11-3 and TRBJ2-7): EAGVVQSPRYKIIEKKQPVAFWCNPISGHNTLYWYLQNLGQGPELLIRYENEEAVDDSQLPKDRFSAERLKGVDSTLKIQPAELGDSAVYLCASSFETGSSYEQYFGPGTRLTVT.

V is TRBV4-2 and J is TRBJ2-7; 10 bases fit TRBD1. Trimming cost V 4 bases and J 1 base; bases outside gene matches: 7. The CDR3 contains 16 residues. Germline loops: CDR1 LGHNA, CDR2 YNFKEQ. This CDR3 is CASSRQGQGISYEQYF. In DNA form, the CDR3 reads TGTGCCAGCAGCCGTCAGGGACAGGGGATTTCCTACGAGCAGTACTTC.

V and J are TRBV11-3 and TRBJ2-3; D unresolved. The CDR3 loop spans 13 amino acids. Germline CDR1 and CDR2: SGHNT and YENEEA. V lost 5 bases, J lost 4 bases, and 10 bases lay in between. The CDR3 coding sequence is TGTGCCAGCAGCCCCCTGATTTCAGATACGCAGTATTTT. It encodes CASSPLISDTQYF.

The V gene is TRBV5-1, the J gene TRBJ2-1, with D perhaps TRBD2 (6 bases). V was pared by 4 bases and J by 6 bases, with 11 bases between. CDR3 length equals 13 residues. Per the germline V gene, CDR1 is SGHRS and CDR2 is YFSETQ. CDR3 in DNA: TGCGCCAGCAGCCCCGGGACTCCCAATGAGCAGTTCTTC. Translation gives CASSPGTPNEQFF. Complete variable domain (other parts from reference TRBV5-1 and TRBJ2-1): KAGVTQTPRYLIKTRGQQVTLSCSPISGHRSVSWYQQTPGQGLQFLFEYFSETQRNKGNFPGRFSGRQFSNSRSEMNVSTLELGDSALYLCASSPGTPNEQFFGPGTRLTVL.

The chain uses TRBV30 and TRBJ2-7; D is tentatively TRBD1 or TRBD2 (5 bases each). The CDR3 is 17 amino acids. Trimming took 1 base from V and 2 from J, leaving 21 bases between them. Germline assignment: CDR1 GTSNPN and CDR2 SVGIG (reference sequence). In DNA, the CDR3 is TGTGCCTGGAGTGCCCCGGCCGGGACCACGAATCCCTACGAGCAGTACTTC. Its translation is CAWSAPAGTTNPYEQYF.

The J gene is TRBJ2-1, the V gene TRBV29-1; possible D gene TRBD1, 5 bases. V was shortened by 6 bases and J by 4 bases, with 7 bases between the two germline ends. The CDR3 has 11 amino acids. Germline assignment: CDR1 SQVTM and CDR2 ANQGSEA. The CDR3 DNA is TGCAGCGTAGACAGTTACAATGAGCAGTTCTTC. Translation: CSVDSYNEQFF.

This chain links TRBV7-9 with TRBJ1-4; no clear D. The V end lost 5 bases, the J end lost 0 bases, and 13 bases lay between the germline ends. The germline V gene has CDR1 SEHNR and CDR2 FQNEAQ (reference sequence). The CDR3 has 16 residues. The chain's CDR3 is CASSRPITATNEKLFF. As DNA, the CDR3 is TGTGCCAGCAGCCGCCCTATCACCGCAACTAATGAAAAACTGTTTTTT.

The V call is TRBV11-2, the J call TRBJ2-7; a possible D gene is TRBD1 (6 bases). There are 14 residues in the CDR3. Germline V lookup: CDR1 SGHAT, CDR2 FQNNGV. The germline V and J ends were trimmed by 4 bases and 2 bases, with 12 bases remaining between them. CDR3 in amino acids: CASSWPGTPYEQYF. CDR3 nucleotides: TGTGCCAGCAGCTGGCCCGGGACACCCTACGAGCAGTACTTC.

The V and J genes are TRBV7-2 and TRBJ1-5; D is unresolved. The germline gives CDR1 SGHTA, CDR2 FQGNSA. The CDR3 is 15 amino acids. V was pared by 5 bases and J by 3 bases, with 14 bases between. The DNA of the CDR3 is TGTGCCAGCAGCCCCTCTGAGGGAAACAATCAGCCCCAGCATTTT. It specifies CASSPSEGNNQPQHF.

The chain carries TRBV7-9 and TRBJ1-1; possible D gene TRBD1, 5 bases. V was clipped by 1 base and J by 2 bases, with 17 bases between them. Per the germline V gene, CDR1 is SEHNR and CDR2 is FQNEAQ (reference sequence). CDR3 size: 17 residues. CDR3 coding DNA: TGTGCCAGCAGCTTAGGGGGAGCTTGGGGCTATAACACTGAAGCTTTCTTT. It yields the protein CASSLGGAWGYNTEAFF. The whole variable domain, remainder taken from reference TRBV7-9 and TRBJ1-1, is DTGVSQNPRHKITKRGQNVTFRCDPISEHNRLYWYRQTLGQGPEFLTYFQNEAQLEKSRLLSDRFSAERPKGSFSTLEIQRTEQGDSAMYLCASSLGGAWGYNTEAFFGQGTRLTVV.

This chain's CDR3 is CASSQDGTQFF. CDR3 nucleotides: TGCGCCAGCAGCCAAGACGGAACGCAGTTCTTC. The rearrangement joins TRBV4-3 to TRBJ2-1, with no clear D. The CDR3 is made up of 11 amino acids. Germline V gene sequence: CDR1 LGHNA, CDR2 YSLEER. The ends were cut back, 0 bases at V and 12 bases at J, with 6 bases in the middle.

This clone was observed once. The V call is TRBV19, the J call TRBJ2-3; possible D gene TRBD1, 5 bases. The V end lost 4 bases, the J end lost 5 bases, and 16 bases lay between the germline ends. Germline lookup yields CDR1 LNHDA and CDR2 SQIVND (reference sequence). The CDR3 totals 15 residues. For the CDR3, the DNA is TGTGCCAGTAGTACCCCGGATCCCACAGGAGATACGCAGTATTTT. Its translation: CASSTPDPTGDTQYF.

The chain couples TRBV7-3 to TRBJ1-5; D not resolved. Trimming took off 1 base at V and 9 bases at J, with 4 bases between the two ends. The CDR3 contains 11 residues. Germline lookup yields CDR1 SGHTA and CDR2 FQGTGA. The CDR3 DNA reads as TGTGCCAGCAGCTTAAAATGGCCCCAGCATTTT. This codes for CASSLKWPQHF. The full variable domain, its missing parts supplied by reference TRBV7-3 and TRBJ1-5, is GAGVSQTPSNKVTEKGKYVELRCDPISGHTALYWYRQSLGQGPEFLIYFQGTGAADDSGLPNDRFFAVRPEGSVSTLKIQRTERGDSAVYLCASSLKWPQHFGDGTRLSIL.

The chain links TRBV30 to TRBJ1-1; 9 positions agree with TRBD1. Germline V gene data show CDR1 as GTSNPN and CDR2 as SVGIG (reference sequence). CDR3 length: 15 residues. V lost 1 base, J lost 1 base, and 4 bases stayed unmatched. CDR3: CAWSGTGQGNTEAFF. Written as DNA, the CDR3 is TGTGCCTGGAGTGGTACGGGACAGGGGAACACTGAAGCTTTCTTT.